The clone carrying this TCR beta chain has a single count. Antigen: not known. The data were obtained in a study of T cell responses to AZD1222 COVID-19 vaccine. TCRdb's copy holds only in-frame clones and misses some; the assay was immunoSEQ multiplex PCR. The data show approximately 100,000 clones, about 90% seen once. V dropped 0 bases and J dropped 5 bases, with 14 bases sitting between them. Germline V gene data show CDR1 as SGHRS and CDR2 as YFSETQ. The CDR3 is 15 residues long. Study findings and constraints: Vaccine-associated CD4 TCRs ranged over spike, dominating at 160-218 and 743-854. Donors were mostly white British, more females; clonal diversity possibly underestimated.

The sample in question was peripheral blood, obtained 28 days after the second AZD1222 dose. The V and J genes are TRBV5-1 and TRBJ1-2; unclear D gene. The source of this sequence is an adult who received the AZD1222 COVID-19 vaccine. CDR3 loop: CASSLGQREGYGYTF. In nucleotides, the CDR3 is TGCGCCAGCAGCTTGGGGCAGCGCGAAGGGTATGGCTACACCTTC. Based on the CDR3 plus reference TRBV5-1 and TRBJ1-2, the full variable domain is KAGVTQTPRYLIKTRGQQVTLSCSPISGHRSVSWYQQTPGQGLQFLFEYFSETQRNKGNFPGRFSGRQFSNSRSEMNVSTLELGDSALYLCASSLGQREGYGYTFGSGTRLTVV.